This TCR beta chain derives from a study of vaccination and CD4 T cells after COVID-19. Study details: Post-diagnosis, post-COVID samples were collected after a median about 95 days, ranging 35 to 161.

Sequencing of the DNA from cultured CD4+ T cells was carried out with the Oncomine TCR Beta short-read assay. TCRdb used MiXCR to reprocess the PCR reads, holding one entry per CDR3 protein. The table has 13,000 to 15,000 distinct CDR3 sequences, approximately 50% seen once. This clonotype was counted between two and nine times. The target antigen is unknown. Germline assignment: CDR1 SGHTA and CDR2 FQGNSA. The CDR3 is 15 amino acids. Trimming took off 7 bases at V and 5 bases at J, with 21 bases between the two ends. Treatment given: approximately 11-day PBMC culture with coronavirus spike peptide pools or control peptides (ViraFEST assay). When approximately nine days of culture had elapsed, CD4+ T cells were isolated by negative selection.

The sample was CD4+ T cells from blood, cultured in vitro, taken before SARS-CoV-2 vaccination. This sequence joins TRBV7-2 and TRBJ2-7; no clear D. This sequence was found in a human donor who had recovered from COVID-19. The CDR3 spells CASTLSGPPGHEQYF. CDR3 DNA: TGTGCCAGCACCCTGTCCGGGCCCCCCGGCCACGAGCAGTACTTC.